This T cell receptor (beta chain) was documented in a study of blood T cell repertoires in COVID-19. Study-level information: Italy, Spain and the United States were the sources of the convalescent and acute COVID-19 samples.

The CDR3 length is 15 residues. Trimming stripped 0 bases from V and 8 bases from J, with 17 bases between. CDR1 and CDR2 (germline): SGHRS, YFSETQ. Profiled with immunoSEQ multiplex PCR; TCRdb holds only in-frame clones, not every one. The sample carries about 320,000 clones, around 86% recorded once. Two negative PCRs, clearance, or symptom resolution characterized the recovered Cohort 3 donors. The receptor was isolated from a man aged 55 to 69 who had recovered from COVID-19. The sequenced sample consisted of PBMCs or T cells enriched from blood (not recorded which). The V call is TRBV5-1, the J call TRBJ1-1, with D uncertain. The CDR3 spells CASSLARKELDEAFF. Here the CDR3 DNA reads TGCGCCAGCAGCTTGGCCAGGAAAGAGCTCGACGAAGCTTTCTTT.